The clone carrying this T cell receptor beta chain was detected many times. Antigen: not known. This sample is part of a study of T-cell reconstitution after alpha-beta-depleted transplantation in children. Study outcomes and limitations: About two months after transplant, alpha-beta T cells reportedly came from several hundred expanded graft clones. It was newly produced T cells that mostly accounted for T-cell counts and diversity one year after transplant.

Unique molecular identifiers featured in how the TCRbeta library was prepared. One entry per CDR3 protein results from TCRdb running MiXCR on the PCR reads. The table has 150,000 to 200,000 distinct CDR3 sequences, 5% to 7.5% seen once; the top ten hold about 5%. CDR3 length: 17 amino acids. The rearrangement joins TRBV21-1 to TRBJ1-3; the D segment call TRBD1 is taken from the table without a DNA check. TRBV21-1 is labeled a pseudogene. The clonotype comes from a girl in the first two years of life with combined immunodeficiency, due to receive a stem cell transplant. Sequencing was performed on PBMCs, taken before TCRalphabeta/CD19-depleted stem cell transplant. CDR3 nucleotide sequence: TGTGCCAGCAGCAAAGGGGACGGGACCGATTTGGGAAACACCATATATTTT. Translating gives CASSKGDGTDLGNTIYF.